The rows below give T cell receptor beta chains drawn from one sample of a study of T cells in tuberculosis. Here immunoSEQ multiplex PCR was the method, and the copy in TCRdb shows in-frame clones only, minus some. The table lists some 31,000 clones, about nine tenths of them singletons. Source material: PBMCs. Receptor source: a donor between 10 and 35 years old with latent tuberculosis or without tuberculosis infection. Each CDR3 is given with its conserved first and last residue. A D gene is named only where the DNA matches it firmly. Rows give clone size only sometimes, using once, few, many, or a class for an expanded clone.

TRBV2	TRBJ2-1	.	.	CASSGGQSGQFF	TGTGCCAGCAGCGGAGGACAGAGTGGGCAGTTCTTC
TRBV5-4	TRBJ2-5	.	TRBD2	CASSPFLGTSGGQETQYF	TGTGCCAGCAGCCCTTTTCTCGGGACTAGCGGGGGGCAAGAGACCCAGTACTTC
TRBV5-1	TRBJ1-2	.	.	CASSFPSSRHETPTYGYTF	TGCGCCAGCAGCTTCCCATCTTCGAGACACGAGACCCCAACGTATGGCTACACCTTC
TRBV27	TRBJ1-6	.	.	CASTGVNGYNSPLHF	TGTGCCAGCACAGGGGTGAACGGCTATAATTCACCCCTCCACTTT
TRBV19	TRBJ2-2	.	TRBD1	CASSIGTGTTNTGELFF	TGTGCCAGTAGTATCGGGACAGGCACAACGAACACCGGGGAGCTGTTTTTT
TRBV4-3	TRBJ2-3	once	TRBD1	CASSGTGGRNTQYF	TGCGCCAGCAGCGGGACAGGGGGCAGGAATACGCAGTATTTT
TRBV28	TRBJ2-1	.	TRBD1	CASSQDRAWLNEQFF	TGTGCCAGCAGTCAGGACAGGGCTTGGTTGAATGAGCAGTTCTTC
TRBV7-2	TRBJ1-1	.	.	CASSSAGDTEAFF	TGTGCCAGCAGCTCAGCAGGGGACACTGAAGCTTTCTTT
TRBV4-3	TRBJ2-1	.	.	CASSPAAGSLAEQFF	TGCGCCAGCAGCCCCGCGGCCGGGAGTTTGGCTGAGCAGTTCTTC
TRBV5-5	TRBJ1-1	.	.	CASSLGPTGGTEAFF	TGTGCCAGCAGCTTGGGTCCAACGGGGGGCACTGAAGCTTTCTTT
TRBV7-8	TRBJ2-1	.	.	CASSLGLTNEQFF	TGTGCCAGCAGCTTAGGACTTACTAATGAGCAGTTCTTC
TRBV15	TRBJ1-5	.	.	CATSRRGQNQPQHF	TGTGCCACCAGCAGACGCGGACAGAATCAGCCCCAGCATTTT
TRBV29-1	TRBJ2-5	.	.	CSVARLSYRVETQYF	TGCAGCGTCGCCCGTCTTAGTTACAGAGTGGAGACCCAGTACTTC
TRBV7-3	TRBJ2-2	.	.	CASSATGFSGELFF	TGTGCCAGCAGCGCAACAGGTTTTTCCGGGGAGCTGTTTTTT
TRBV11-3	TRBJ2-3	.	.	CASSSPGQGPDTQYF	TGTGCCAGCAGCTCCCCAGGTCAGGGCCCAGATACGCAGTATTTT
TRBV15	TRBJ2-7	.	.	CATRETESYEQYF	TGTGCCACGCGAGAGACGGAGTCCTACGAGCAGTACTTC
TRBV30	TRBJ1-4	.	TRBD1	CAWTSGQGNLEKLFF	TGTGCCTGGACCTCCGGACAGGGAAATCTTGAAAAACTGTTTTTT
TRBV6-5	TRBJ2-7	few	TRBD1	CASVRQGASYEQYF	TGTGCCAGCGTCCGACAGGGGGCCTCCTACGAGCAGTACTTC
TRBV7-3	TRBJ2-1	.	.	CASSLRANSDEQFF	TGTGCCAGCAGCTTAAGAGCTAATTCGGATGAGCAGTTCTTC
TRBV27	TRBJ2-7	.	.	CASSNTGFNDEQYF	TGTGCCAGCAGTAATACAGGGTTTAACGACGAGCAGTACTTC
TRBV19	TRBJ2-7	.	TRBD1	CASSMGTGAYEQYF	TGTGCCAGTAGTATGGGGACAGGGGCCTACGAGCAGTACTTC
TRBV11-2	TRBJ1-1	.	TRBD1	CASSSDRVHTFF	TGTGCCAGCAGTTCTGACAGGGTCCATACTTTCTTT
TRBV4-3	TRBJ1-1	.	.	CASSQDRDTHTEAFF	TGCGCCAGCAGCCAAGATCGGGACACCCACACTGAAGCTTTCTTT
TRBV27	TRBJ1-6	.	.	CASSLLESPYNSPLHF	TGTGCCAGCAGTTTATTGGAGTCCCCCTATAATTCACCCCTCCACTTT
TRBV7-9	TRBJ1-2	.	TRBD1	CASQGAEGYTF	TGTGCCTCACAGGGGGCGGAAGGCTACACCTTC
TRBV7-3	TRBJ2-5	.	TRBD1	CASSWTGGMEETQYF	TGTGCCAGCAGCTGGACAGGGGGCATGGAAGAGACCCAGTACTTC
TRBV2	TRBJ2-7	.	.	CASMGKGPQDGSYEQYF	TGTGCCAGCATGGGAAAGGGGCCGCAAGATGGATCCTACGAGCAGTACTTC
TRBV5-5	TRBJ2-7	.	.	CASSSYGQGTYEQYF	TGTGCCAGCAGCTCCTATGGGCAGGGGACCTACGAGCAGTACTTC
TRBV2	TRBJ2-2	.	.	CASRWARNTGELFF	TGTGCCAGCAGGTGGGCACGGAACACCGGGGAGCTGTTTTTT
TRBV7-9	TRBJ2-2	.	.	CASSLESLGELFF	TGTGCCAGCAGCTTAGAAAGCCTCGGGGAGCTGTTTTTT
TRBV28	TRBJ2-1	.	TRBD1	CASSSPRRGSYNEQFF	TGTGCCAGCAGTTCCCCGCGCAGGGGGTCCTACAATGAGCAGTTCTTC
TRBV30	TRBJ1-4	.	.	CAWSLGNILKRLFF	TGTGCCTGGAGTCTCGGGAACATCTTGAAAAGGCTGTTTTTT
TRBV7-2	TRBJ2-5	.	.	CASSGRGAGLGKTQYF	TGTGCCAGCAGCGGACGGGGGGCCGGGTTAGGGAAGACCCAGTACTTC
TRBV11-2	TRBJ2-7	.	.	CASSSLRVYEQYF	TGTGCCAGCAGCTCCCTCAGGGTTTACGAGCAGTACTTC
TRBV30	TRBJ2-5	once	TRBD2	CASSGRASETQYF	TGTGCATCAAGCGGGAGGGCCTCAGAGACCCAGTACTTC
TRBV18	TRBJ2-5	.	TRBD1	CASSRLRDRGETQYF	TGTGCCAGCTCACGACTCCGGGACAGGGGGGAGACCCAGTACTTC
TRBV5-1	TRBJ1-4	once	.	CASSWVQGKGEKLFF	TGCGCCAGCAGCTGGGTACAGGGAAAAGGTGAAAAACTGTTTTTT
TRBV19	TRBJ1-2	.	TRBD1	CASSMVGGADYGYTF	TGTGCCAGTAGTATGGTAGGGGGCGCGGACTATGGCTACACCTTC
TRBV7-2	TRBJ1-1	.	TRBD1	CASSLRQGGTEAFF	TGTGCCAGCAGCTTAAGACAGGGTGGGACTGAAGCTTTCTTT
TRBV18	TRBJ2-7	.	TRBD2	CASSPPREGSPYEQYF	TGTGCCAGCTCACCCCCCCGGGAGGGTTCACCCTACGAGCAGTACTTC
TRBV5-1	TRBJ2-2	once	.	CASRLTSGELFF	TGCGCCAGCAGGCTAACGTCCGGGGAGCTGTTTTTT
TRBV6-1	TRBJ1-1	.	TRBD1	CASSVWGQVYRLGTEAFF	TGTGCCAGCAGTGTGTGGGGACAGGTGTACCGTCTTGGAACTGAAGCTTTCTTT
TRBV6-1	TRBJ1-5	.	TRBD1	CASRLDRDQPQHF	TGTGCCAGCAGATTAGACAGGGATCAGCCCCAGCATTTT
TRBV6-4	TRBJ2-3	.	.	CASSDSWGHTQYF	TGTGCCAGCAGTGACTCTTGGGGGCATACGCAGTATTTT
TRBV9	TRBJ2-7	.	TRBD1	CASSPRTGIPYEQYF	TGTGCCAGCAGCCCCCGGACAGGTATCCCCTACGAGCAGTACTTC
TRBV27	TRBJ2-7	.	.	CASSSRSDLYEQYF	TGTGCCAGCAGTTCCCGTAGCGACCTATACGAGCAGTACTTC
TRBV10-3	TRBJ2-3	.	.	CAISGGPDGDTQYF	TGTGCCATCAGTGGAGGGCCCGACGGAGATACGCAGTATTTT
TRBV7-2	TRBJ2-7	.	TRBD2	CASSLTGTSDYEQYF	TGTGCCAGCAGCTTGACCGGGACTAGCGACTACGAGCAGTACTTC
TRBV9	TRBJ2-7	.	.	CASSVGPQGNYEQYF	TGTGCCAGCAGCGTAGGGCCCCAGGGGAACTACGAGCAGTACTTC
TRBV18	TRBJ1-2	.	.	CASSPPLTFSYGYTF	TGTGCCAGCTCACCACCCTTGACTTTTTCTTATGGCTACACCTTC
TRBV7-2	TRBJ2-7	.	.	CASGRGINEQYF	TGTGCCAGCGGTCGAGGGATCAACGAGCAGTACTTC
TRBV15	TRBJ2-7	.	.	CATSRDSGRFEQYF	TGTGCCACCAGCAGAGACAGCGGGCGTTTCGAGCAGTACTTC
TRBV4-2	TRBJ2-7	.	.	CASSQGTHRVSYEQYF	TGTGCCAGCAGCCAAGGGACGCACAGGGTCTCCTACGAGCAGTACTTC
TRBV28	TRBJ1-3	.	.	CASSLTGRTAGNTIYF	TGTGCCAGCAGTTTAACGGGTCGGACAGCTGGAAACACCATATATTTT
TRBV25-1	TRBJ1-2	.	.	CASSDALKDSNYGYTF	TGTGCCAGCAGTGACGCGTTAAAGGACAGCAACTATGGCTACACCTTC